These 6 T cell receptor beta chains came from one sample sequenced in a study of T cell responses to AZD1222 COVID-19 vaccine. TCRdb's table, derived via immunoSEQ multiplex PCR, lists solely in-frame clones and lacks some. In the table there are more than 60,000 clones, roughly 84% of which are singletons. This specimen was peripheral blood, taken on day 0 of AZD1222 vaccination. These receptors were collected from an adult in good health.

This clone has just one count. The chain is built from TRBV11-2 and TRBJ1-2, with a possible D match to TRBD1 (5 bases). This CDR3 has 15 residues. CDR1 is SGHAT, CDR2 FQNNGV, per germline. Trimming stripped 4 bases from V and 7 bases from J, with 19 bases between. CDR3 protein: CASSSRDRILLGYTF. For the CDR3, the DNA is TGTGCCAGCAGCTCTCGGGACCGAATACTGCTTGGCTACACCTTC.

As regards this clone: The junction departs from germline at one end; a sequencing error may be responsible. J is TRBJ1-2 and V is TRBV12-3 or TRBV12-4; D not resolved. The CDR3 totals 13 residues. The CDR3 nucleotides read TGTGCCAGCAGTTTACGGCCTAACTATGGCCACACCTTC. Encoded protein: CASSLRPNYGHTF.

The V and J genes are TRBV4-3 and TRBJ2-3, with TRBD2 matching 9 bases. This CDR3 is built from 18 residues. Trimming cost V 2 bases and J 4 bases; bases outside gene matches: 13. From germline, CDR1 is LGHNA and CDR2 YSLEER. In DNA, the CDR3 is TGCGCCAGCAGCCAATCGGGGACTAGCATTTCTGGCCCAGATACGCAGTATTTT. Amino acid sequence: CASSQSGTSISGPDTQYF.

The chain couples TRBV12-3 or TRBV12-4 to TRBJ1-1; TRBD1 matches at 7 bases. J gave up 6 bases and V 4 bases, and 5 bases lay outside the gene matches. This CDR3 region has 13 residues. The CDR3 sequence is CASSSRQGPEAFF. For the CDR3, the DNA is TGTGCCAGCAGTTCCCGACAGGGCCCTGAAGCTTTCTTT.

V usage is TRBV3-1 (or the pseudogene TRBV3-2) and J usage is TRBJ1-5; 8 bases fit TRBD1. Germline assignment: CDR1 LGHDT and CDR2 YNNKEL (reference sequence). CDR3 length: 17 residues. V lost 3 bases to trimming and J lost 11 bases; unmatched junction nucleotides: 18. For the CDR3, the DNA is TGTGCCAGCAGCCAGAAACCTGGGACAGGCCATCTTAGGGCCCAGCATTTT. This encodes CASSQKPGTGHLRAQHF.

The chain is built from TRBV5-1 and TRBJ2-7; unclear D gene. Germline V CDR1 and CDR2: SGHRS, YFSETQ. The V gene lost 1 base and the J gene lost 0 bases, with 8 bases spanning the gap. CDR3 length: 14 amino acids. In DNA form, the CDR3 reads TGCGCCAGCAGCTTGCCGGACCCCTCCTACGAGCAGTACTTC. The encoded protein is CASSLPDPSYEQYF.